A selection of T cell receptor beta chains follows, all from one sample in a study of control samples from healthy donors and cancer patients. Sequenced by immunoSEQ multiplex PCR; TCRdb stores in-frame clones only, minus some. Of about 80,000 clones in the sample, approximately 80% were seen once. Material: PBMCs. These receptor sequences come from a man aged 60 to 75 with head and neck cancer. Each CDR3 is given without its conserved first and last residue. The order of the fields is CDR3 protein, J gene, V gene.

ASSPGTSYGYT | TRBJ1-2 | TRBV14
ASSPGTGLNEQF | TRBJ2-1 | TRBV5-1
ASSPNLNTGELF | TRBJ2-2 | TRBV7-9
ASRGTFSYEQY | TRBJ2-7 | TRBV5-1
ASSPAGSISYEQY | TRBJ2-7 | TRBV7-9
ASSWPLEKASYNEQF | TRBJ2-1 | TRBV5-1
ASSFAKNQETQY | TRBJ2-5 | TRBV5-4
ASSPGTVSNQPQH | TRBJ1-5 | TRBV5-5
ASSFQSWAGDTQY | TRBJ2-3 | TRBV5-1
ASSELAGRYNEQF | TRBJ2-1 | TRBV2
ASSLLGFRVAEAF | TRBJ1-1 | TRBV5-6
ASSRQNYGYT | TRBJ1-2 | TRBV9
ASREQEKTQY | TRBJ2-5 | TRBV28
ASSPISGLAGGLRKDEQF | TRBJ2-1 | TRBV28
ASSLGAGWRAF | TRBJ1-1 | TRBV27
ASSQNSAGNTIY | TRBJ1-3 | TRBV3-1/TRBV3-2
ASSQDGIYEQY | TRBJ2-7 | TRBV4-1
ASSQAGSTDTQY | TRBJ2-3 | TRBV4-1
SVIRQGGTEAF | TRBJ1-1 | TRBV29-1
ASSNGREADTQY | TRBJ2-3 | TRBV19
ASSYSGTGALYEQY | TRBJ2-7 | TRBV6-5
SASQRGLGTAQY | TRBJ2-3 | TRBV20-1
ASSQDRGDEQF | TRBJ2-1 | TRBV5-6
ASREIHSGNTIY | TRBJ1-3 | TRBV27
ASSEPPDRLETQY | TRBJ2-5 | TRBV6-1
ASRLLLEGYEQY | TRBJ2-7 | TRBV6-6
ASSASAGFKGDQPQH | TRBJ1-5 | TRBV6-1
ASSIGGTLYNEQF | TRBJ2-1 | TRBV19
ASSLAGTTGYT | TRBJ1-2 | TRBV7-2
ASSPRGLALNRGRQY | TRBJ2-7 | TRBV19
ASRFWGGTGELF | TRBJ2-2 | TRBV12-2
ASSSSSSANEQY | TRBJ2-7 | TRBV7-2
ASSLQVNYGYT | TRBJ1-2 | TRBV11-2
ASSPQVSYEQY | TRBJ2-7 | TRBV18
AWRTGTGVIEQF | TRBJ2-1 | TRBV30
ASRPLGAAEDTGELF | TRBJ2-2 | TRBV2
ASTSQREEQY | TRBJ2-7 | TRBV28
ASRTPRAF | TRBJ1-1 | TRBV27
ASSAQGEKLF | TRBJ1-4 | TRBV27
ASSYRRLAYEQY | TRBJ2-7 | TRBV6-5
ASSQDSREGRYEQY | TRBJ2-7 | TRBV4-2
ASSLGQGSDQLH | TRBJ1-6 | TRBV5-1